This T cell receptor beta chain was sequenced in a study of cytomegalovirus exposure and HLA in healthy donors. The overall study: Unique TCRs numbering roughly 85 million, obtained from HLA-typed donors, made up an early data release. Findings and limits, study-wide: Later analysis demonstrated an association between a missense DCLRE1C variant and TCR beta V- and J-gene trimming. Researchers reportedly found TCR beta sequences accurately predicted most subjects' HLA-A and HLA-B alleles. Confirmation was obtained in vitro that three CMV-associated chains are specific for CMV antigens.

Trimming took 0 bases from V and 0 from J, leaving 10 bases between them. The germline V gene has CDR1 SGHNT and CDR2 YYREEE (reference sequence). This CDR3 has 15 amino acids. 60 Vbeta and 13 Jbeta primers were used in PCR. The data were produced by immunoSEQ multiplex PCR, yet TCRdb's version contains in-frame clones alone and is incomplete. The data contain approximately 110,000 clones, about 79% of them singletons. This clone was observed a handful of times. Its antigen is unidentified. The sequence was collected from a man in his fifties in good health and CMV-seronegative. The chain carries TRBV5-4 and TRBJ2-7; D uncertain. The sample was PBMCs. CDR3 sequence (DNA): TGTGCCAGCAGCTTGGCAGGATTTAGCTCCTACGAGCAGTACTTC. This sequence encodes CASSLAGFSSYEQYF.